These T cell receptor beta chains were read from a single sample in a study of OX40 agonist ivuxolimab in advanced cancers. Only in-frame clones appear in the TCRdb table, and some are missing; sequencing was by immunoSEQ multiplex PCR. This sample has approximately 84,000 clones, with under 95% found just once. The source material was CD4+ or CD8+ T cells sorted from blood, sampled in a trial of the OX40 agonist ivuxolimab. Every receptor here comes from an adult with an advanced solid tumor such as melanoma, head and neck, liver or kidney cancer. Both conserved end residues are part of each CDR3. D genes are given only for firm matches. The size entry is marked missing in some rows and otherwise reads once, few, many or a size class.

J	V	size	D	DNA	CDR3
TRBJ1-2	TRBV4-3	.	.	TGCGCCAGCAGCCAAGCGGCCCCGGACGGGCACTATGGCTACACCTTC	CASSQAAPDGHYGYTF
TRBJ1-4	TRBV4-3	.	.	TGCGCCAGCAGCCAAGATCCAGAGGATTTTGGGGAAAAACTGTTTTTT	CASSQDPEDFGEKLFF
TRBJ1-1	TRBV4-1	.	.	TGCGCCAGCAGCCAAGAGCCTATAGTAAGTTGGGGGAGAGCTGAAGCTTTCTTT	CASSQEPIVSWGRAEAFF
TRBJ1-2	TRBV10-3	.	TRBD1	TGTGCCATCAGTGGGGGACAGAGACAAGTGTATGGCTACACCTTC	CAISGGQRQVYGYTF
TRBJ2-1	TRBV13	.	.	TGTGCCAGCACCCAGCAAGGGAGCAGGGCCTACAATGAGCAGTTCTTC	CASTQQGSRAYNEQFF
TRBJ2-1	TRBV19	.	TRBD1	TGTGCCAGTAAGGTGAGCCAAACAGGGGGTTCCAATGAGCAGTTCTTC	CASKVSQTGGSNEQFF
TRBJ2-5	TRBV6-1	.	.	TGTGCCAACAGTGAAGAACCAGTTCAAGAGACCCAGTACTTC	CANSEEPVQETQYF
TRBJ2-7	TRBV6-5	.	TRBD1	TGTGCCAGCAGACGGACAGGGCAATCCTACGAGCAGTACTTC	CASRRTGQSYEQYF
TRBJ1-4	TRBV4-1	.	.	TGCGCCAGCAGCCAAGAAATCACAGCCTTTAATGAAAAACTGTTTTTT	CASSQEITAFNEKLFF
TRBJ2-1	TRBV27	.	.	TGTGCCAGCAGTCCCCCCGTGGGACTCCTCCTGAGGGAGCAGTTCTTC	CASSPPVGLLLREQFF
TRBJ2-3	TRBV13	.	TRBD2	TGTGCCAGCAGCCCCCGGACTAGCGGGAGGAGCACAGATACGCAGTATTTT	CASSPRTSGRSTDTQYF
TRBJ1-2	TRBV9	.	TRBD1	TGTGCCAGCAGCGTCCAGGACAGGGTGAACTATGGCTACACCTTC	CASSVQDRVNYGYTF
TRBJ2-4	TRBV20-1	.	.	TGCAGTGCTCCCCGGGACACTTTTCAGTACTTC	CSAPRDTFQYF
TRBJ1-1	TRBV5-6	.	.	TGTGCCAGCAGCACTACACCCACGAACACTGAAGCTTTCTTT	CASSTTPTNTEAFF
TRBJ2-3	TRBV15	once	TRBD2	TGTGCCACCAGCAGCCTCTCTAGCGGGATCATAGATACGCAGTATTTT	CATSSLSSGIIDTQYF
TRBJ1-1	TRBV19	.	TRBD1	TGTGCCAGTAGTATCGATGGACAGGGTTCAACTGAAGCTTTCTTT	CASSIDGQGSTEAFF
TRBJ2-2	TRBV4-1	.	.	TGCGCCAGCAGCCAAGGGAGGGACTTTGCCGGGGAGCTGTTTTTT	CASSQGRDFAGELFF
TRBJ1-6	TRBV27	.	.	TGTGCCAGCAGTTTATACGGTTCACCCCTCCACTTT	CASSLYGSPLHF
TRBJ1-1	TRBV19	.	.	TGTGCCAGTAGTATAGAGGTTGGGGTGGGAACTGAAGCTTTCTTT	CASSIEVGVGTEAFF
TRBJ2-7	TRBV9	.	TRBD2	TGTGCCAGCAGCGTAGCTAGCGGCTCCTACGAGCAGTACTTC	CASSVASGSYEQYF
TRBJ2-5	TRBV30	once	.	TGTGCCTGGAGTGTATCGGGGCAAGAGACCCAGTACTTC	CAWSVSGQETQYF
TRBJ1-5	TRBV11-2	.	.	TGTGCCAGCAGCTTGGGGCCCAATCAGCCCCAGCATTTT	CASSLGPNQPQHF
TRBJ2-6	TRBV7-3	.	TRBD1	TGTGCCAGCAGCCCGGACAGGGGAGCGGAAGGGGCCAACGTCCTGACTTTC	CASSPDRGAEGANVLTF
TRBJ2-3	TRBV2	.	TRBD2	TGTGCCAGCAGCCACGGGGTAGCGGGGGGTTCCTACACAGATACGCAGTATTTT	CASSHGVAGGSYTDTQYF
TRBJ2-6	TRBV5-6	.	.	TGTGCCAGCAGCTTCGGCACCTCTGGGGCCAACGTCCTGACTTTC	CASSFGTSGANVLTF
TRBJ2-5	TRBV28	.	TRBD2	TGTGCCAGCAGTTTAGCGAGCAGGCGGGGGGTCCAGGAGACCCAGTACTTC	CASSLASRRGVQETQYF
TRBJ2-3	TRBV4-3	.	.	TGCGCCAGCAGCCTAATGGGACGGCAGGCAGATACGCAGTATTTT	CASSLMGRQADTQYF
TRBJ2-1	TRBV9	.	TRBD2	TGTGCCAGCAGCGTAACGGGACTAGCCGACAATGAGCAGTTCTTC	CASSVTGLADNEQFF
TRBJ2-7	TRBV10-3	.	.	TGTGCCATCGGGGCCGAACACTCCTACGAGCAGTACTTC	CAIGAEHSYEQYF
TRBJ2-7	TRBV12-5	once	TRBD2	TGTGCTAGTGGTTTGACCCCGGGACTAGCGGGAGGGCCGGGAAACGAGCAGTACTTC	CASGLTPGLAGGPGNEQYF
TRBJ1-5	TRBV7-2	.	.	TGTGCCAGCAGCCCCGGACAGAGTTTAAATCAGCCCCAGCATTTT	CASSPGQSLNQPQHF
TRBJ2-7	TRBV4-1	.	.	TGCGCCAGCAGCCACCCCGGGAATGGAGACTACGAGCAGTACTTC	CASSHPGNGDYEQYF
TRBJ2-2	TRBV9	.	.	TGTGCCAGCAGCGTAGTATCCTCCCTCACCGGGGAGCTGTTTTTT	CASSVVSSLTGELFF
TRBJ2-7	TRBV10-3	.	.	TGTGCCAGCGCCTTGGGCGGACCCTACGAGCAGTACTTC	CASALGGPYEQYF
TRBJ2-3	TRBV9	.	.	TGTGCCAGCAGCCCAACGGGGCGGGCCTTACCCTTAGATACGCAGTATTTT	CASSPTGRALPLDTQYF
TRBJ2-3	TRBV4-1	.	TRBD2	TGCGCCAGCAGCCTGAAGCCTAGCGGGGGGTCCACAGATACGCAGTATTTT	CASSLKPSGGSTDTQYF
TRBJ2-7	TRBV27	.	.	TGTGCCAGCGGACCTCCTCGGTTTTACGAGCAGTACTTC	CASGPPRFYEQYF
TRBJ2-1	TRBV11-2	.	.	TGTGCCAGCAGCTCCGATGCTTCCTACAATGAGCAGTTCTTC	CASSSDASYNEQFF
TRBJ1-6	TRBV28	.	.	TGTGCCACTAGGTGGGCGGTCTATAATTCACCCCTCCACTTT	CATRWAVYNSPLHF
TRBJ2-3	TRBV11-2	.	.	TGTGCCAGCAGCCCCCCCCAGAGTGGTGAAGATACGCAGTATTTT	CASSPPQSGEDTQYF
TRBJ2-3	TRBV6-1	.	TRBD2	TGTGCCAGCAGTGAACTGGCGGGAGGCTTAACAGATACGCAGTATTTT	CASSELAGGLTDTQYF
TRBJ2-1	TRBV4-3	.	TRBD2	TGCGCCAGCAGCCAAGTGACTAGCGGGATCTACAATGAGCAGTTCTTC	CASSQVTSGIYNEQFF
TRBJ1-1	TRBV9	.	.	TGTGCCAGCAGCGTAGGAGGGTCTGACACTGAAGCTTTCTTT	CASSVGGSDTEAFF
TRBJ1-2	TRBV7-2	.	.	TGTGCCAGCAGCCCAGACGTATTCGGCGCTAACTATGGCTACACCTTC	CASSPDVFGANYGYTF
TRBJ2-2	TRBV7-6	once	.	TGTGCCAGCAGCTTAGTGGCTGGACTCGGCGGGGAGCTGTTTTTT	CASSLVAGLGGELFF
TRBJ1-3	TRBV10-2	.	TRBD1	TGCGCCAGCAGTCCGGGACAGGGGAGAAACACCATATATTTT	CASSPGQGRNTIYF
TRBJ1-2	TRBV14	.	TRBD1	TGTGCCAGCAGCCCTCAGGGGGCCAGCTATGGCTACACCTTC	CASSPQGASYGYTF
TRBJ1-5	TRBV19	.	.	TGTGCCAGTAGTACCCCCAACCAAGGACAGAACAATCAGCCCCAGCATTTT	CASSTPNQGQNNQPQHF
TRBJ1-2	TRBV6-5	.	TRBD1	TGTGCCAGCAGTACAGGGGTAACCTATGGCTACACCTTC	CASSTGVTYGYTF
TRBJ1-2	TRBV6-6	once	.	TGTGCCAGCAGTTTCGACAAGTTCTATGGCTACACCTTC	CASSFDKFYGYTF
TRBJ1-1	TRBV5-4	.	.	TGTGCCAGCAGCTTGGACAGGACGAACACTGAAGCTTTCTTT	CASSLDRTNTEAFF
TRBJ2-7	TRBV5-8	.	.	TGTGCCAGCAGCTTGTGGGGGAGCATCAACGAGCAGTACTTC	CASSLWGSINEQYF
TRBJ2-7	TRBV27	once	.	TGTGCCAGCAGTCATTCCGGGACATCTACCTACGAGCAGTACTTC	CASSHSGTSTYEQYF
TRBJ2-1	TRBV30	.	TRBD1	TGTGCCTTGGATGGTCCAGGGGGCTATGAGCAGTTCTTC	CALDGPGGYEQFF